This TCR beta chain was sequenced during a study of OX40 agonist ivuxolimab in advanced cancers. Study as a whole: Partial response was recorded in three patients: one hepatocellular carcinoma and two cutaneous melanoma cases.

General study results and limits: Clonal expansion was seen in CD4+ and CD8+ blood T cells by week 6 at 0.1 to 3.0 mg/kg. Those patients achieving a partial response at 0.1-3.0 mg/kg showed among the lowest clonal expansion.

Sequencing used immunoSEQ multiplex PCR; TCRdb keeps in-frame clones, though not all of them. The top ten clones hold around a quarter of a sample with some 23,000 clones, approximately 81% of them seen once. Only a few counts were recorded for this clone. Its antigen is not known. Exclusion of a patient followed from autoimmune disease history or systemic immunosuppression. Germline V CDR1 and CDR2: SGHRS, YFSETQ. CDR3 length: 15 amino acids. V lost 2 bases, J lost 4 bases, and 7 bases stayed unmatched. This receptor was obtained from an adult with an advanced solid tumor such as melanoma, head and neck, liver or kidney cancer. Sequencing was performed on CD4+ or CD8+ T cells sorted from blood, taken in a trial of the OX40 agonist ivuxolimab. The genes are TRBV5-1 and TRBJ2-5; TRBD1 aligns across 8 bases. CDR3 sequence (DNA): TGCGCCAGCAGCTTTACTACAGGGGGAGGAGAGACCCAGTACTTC. Translated, it gives CASSFTTGGGETQYF. The full variable domain, in which reference TRBV5-1 and TRBJ2-5 provide the parts outside the CDR3, is KAGVTQTPRYLIKTRGQQVTLSCSPISGHRSVSWYQQTPGQGLQFLFEYFSETQRNKGNFPGRFSGRQFSNSRSEMNVSTLELGDSALYLCASSFTTGGGETQYFGPGTRLLVL.